Listed below are T cell receptor beta chains from one sample, sequenced in a study of neurological immune-mediated disorders. MiXCR, applied by TCRdb to the 5' RACE reads, yields one record per CDR3 protein. This repertoire shows tens of thousands of distinct CDR3 sequences, 3% to 3.5% found once; its top ten account for 7%. The sequencing sample was made of PBMCs. These receptor sequences come from a woman aged 25 to 39 with multiple sclerosis. Each CDR3 is given with its conserved first and last residue. A D gene is named only where the DNA matches it firmly. Size tells how often a clone was seen, or its class if it is expanded.

J,size,D,V,CDR3,DNA
TRBJ1-5,few,TRBD1,TRBV27,CASSPGTGSYNQPQHF,TGTGCCAGCAGTCCCGGGACAGGGAGTTACAATCAGCCCCAGCATTTT
TRBJ2-5,many,-,TRBV5-6,CASSLLDLDSRETQYF,TGTGCCAGCAGCTTGCTGGACCTCGACTCCCGAGAGACCCAGTACTTC
TRBJ2-4,once,-,TRBV12-3/TRBV12-4,CANSTEWMRKKIQYF,TGTGCCAACAGTACGGAATGGATGCGCAAAAAAATTCAGTACTTC
TRBJ2-2,medium-sized,TRBD1,TRBV6-5,CASSYSTGLSGELFF,TGTGCCAGCAGTTACTCGACAGGGTTATCCGGGGAGCTGTTTTTT
TRBJ1-2,many,-,TRBV7-6,CASSPGGDGYTF,TGTGCCAGCAGCCCCGGGGGGGATGGCTACACCTTC
TRBJ2-2,many,TRBD1,TRBV5-1,CASSLAGTGNTGELFF,TGCGCCAGCAGCTTGGCAGGGACAGGGAACACCGGGGAGCTGTTTTTT
TRBJ2-5,many,-,TRBV3-1,CASSHLGTQYF,TGTGCCAGCAGCCATCTGGGAACCCAGTACTTC
TRBJ2-7,many,-,TRBV7-8,CASSFQPLLGSHYEQYF,TGTGCCAGCAGCTTTCAACCCCTTTTGGGATCCCACTACGAGCAGTACTTC
TRBJ2-7,many,-,TRBV6-1,CASSELVRDYEQYF,TGTGCCAGCAGTGAATTGGTCAGGGACTACGAGCAGTACTTC
TRBJ1-1,many,-,TRBV20-1,CSASRQANTEAFF,TGCAGTGCTAGTCGACAGGCGAACACTGAAGCTTTCTTT
TRBJ2-7,many,TRBD1,TRBV5-1,CASSHGTGEDEQYF,TGCGCCAGCAGCCACGGGACAGGGGAAGACGAGCAGTACTTC
TRBJ2-4,many,-,TRBV28,CASSFMEKMTEKNIQYF,TGTGCCAGCAGTTTCATGGAGAAGATGACGGAGAAAAACATTCAGTACTTC
TRBJ2-7,many,-,TRBV9,CASSTGPGELHEQYF,TGTGCCAGCAGCACGGGACCAGGGGAGCTCCACGAGCAGTACTTC
TRBJ2-1,many,TRBD1,TRBV15,CATSPGGGYNEQFF,TGTGCCACCAGCCCAGGGGGTGGCTACAATGAGCAGTTCTTC
TRBJ2-7,many,-,TRBV5-6,CASSPTNNYEQYF,TGTGCCAGCAGCCCGACTAATAACTACGAGCAGTACTTC
TRBJ2-7,many,TRBD2,TRBV20-1,CSARGLAGGYEQYF,TGCAGTGCTAGGGGACTAGCGGGAGGATATGAGCAGTACTTC
TRBJ1-2,many,-,TRBV3-1,CASSPRATSGGYTF,TGTGCCAGCAGCCCCCGAGCGACTTCGGGAGGCTACACCTTC
TRBJ2-2,many,-,TRBV20-1,CSAREGNTGELFF,TGCAGTGCTAGAGAAGGGAACACCGGGGAGCTGTTTTTT
TRBJ2-7,many,-,TRBV7-2,CASSPSPGGPITYEQYF,TGTGCCAGCAGCCCATCACCGGGGGGCCCAATCACCTACGAGCAGTACTTC
TRBJ2-6,many,-,TRBV7-2,CASSSLQNSGANVLTF,TGTGCCAGCAGCTCACTACAGAACTCTGGGGCCAACGTCCTGACTTTC
TRBJ2-1,many,-,TRBV5-1,CASRGAAYNEQFF,TGCGCCAGCAGAGGAGCTGCCTACAATGAGCAGTTCTTC
TRBJ1-2,many,-,TRBV20-1,CSARAQLVGGYTF,TGCAGTGCTAGAGCTCAATTAGTGGGTGGCTACACCTTC